Given below is one T cell receptor (beta chain) in context. Primers for the PCR totalled 60 Vbeta and 13 Jbeta. TCRdb's copy holds only in-frame clones and misses some; the assay was immunoSEQ multiplex PCR. The sample holds tens of thousands of clones; roughly 90% are singletons and the top ten take approximately 8%. This entry comes from a study of cytomegalovirus exposure and HLA in healthy donors. This CDR3 spans 13 amino acids. Germline CDR1 reads MNHEY; CDR2 reads SVGAGI. V trimming: 6 bases; J trimming: 7 bases; junction bases outside the gene matches: 8. Sequenced sample: PBMCs. The sequence was obtained from a woman aged 40 to 50 in good health and CMV-seropositive. V gene TRBV6-5 combines with J gene TRBJ2-5; 7 nucleotides align to TRBD2. CDR3 DNA sequence: TGTGCCAGCAGCCCCTCTGGGAGGGGGACCCAGTACTTC. Translated, it gives CASSPSGRGTQYF.